One sample yielded the 8 T cell receptor beta chains listed below, sequenced in a study of response to subunit inactivated influenza vaccine. TCRdb passed the RT-PCR reads through MiXCR, listing each CDR3 protein once. The top ten hold 9.5% to 13% of the sample, which has around 540,000 distinct CDR3 sequences, roughly 10% seen once. Material: PBMCs from blood, obtained on the day of vaccination. These receptors were taken from a man over 45 who received an inactivated influenza vaccine.

This clonotype was counted a few times. The chain joins TRBV5-1 to TRBJ2-3; the D gene is possibly TRBD2 (6 bases). The ends were cut back, 2 bases at V and 6 bases at J, with 13 bases in the middle. This CDR3 has 14 amino acids. CDR1 SGHRS and CDR2 YFSETQ come from the germline V gene. The CDR3 nucleotides are TGCGCCAGCAGCTTCGATGCGGGGTCCGATACGCAGTATTTT. Translating it yields CASSFDAGSDTQYF. Complete variable domain (other parts from reference TRBV5-1 and TRBJ2-3): KAGVTQTPRYLIKTRGQQVTLSCSPISGHRSVSWYQQTPGQGLQFLFEYFSETQRNKGNFPGRFSGRQFSNSRSEMNVSTLELGDSALYLCASSFDAGSDTQYFGPGTRLTVL.

There are a few counts of this clonotype. The gene calls are TRBV6-2 or TRBV6-3 and TRBJ2-5; 9 bases are a match to TRBD2. CDR3 length: 17 residues. Looked up from germline, CDR1 is MNHEY and CDR2 is SVGEGT. The junction had 13 bases not matched to a gene; V was cut back by 8 bases and J by 0 bases. The CDR3 bases are TGTGCCAGCTCAAGACTAGCGGAATCCTGGAACCAAGAGACCCAGTACTTC. Amino acids: CASSRLAESWNQETQYF.

Only a few counts were recorded for this clonotype. The chain recombines TRBV6-2 or TRBV6-3 with TRBJ2-5, with 10 nucleotides matching TRBD2. J lost 2 bases, V lost 6 bases, and 6 bases had no gene match. The CDR3 covers 15 residues. CDR1 is MNHEY and CDR2 is SVGEGT in the germline V gene. The CDR3 DNA reads TGTGCCAGCAGCCGGACTAGCGGAACTCAAGAGACCCAGTACTTC. Translating gives CASSRTSGTQETQYF.

This clonotype was seen ten or more times. V and J are TRBV29-1 and TRBJ2-1; D is possibly TRBD1 or TRBD2 (6 bases each). Trimming took 4 bases from V and 5 from J, leaving 18 bases between them. Germline CDR1 and CDR2: SQVTM and ANQGSEA. This CDR3 has 15 amino acids. CDR3: CSVGGRLGFHNEQFF. CDR3 DNA sequence: TGCAGCGTTGGGGGGCGACTAGGGTTCCACAATGAGCAGTTCTTC.

This rearrangement joins TRBV21-1 to TRBJ2-1; the table's D call, TRBD1, has no DNA check behind it. TRBV21-1 represents a pseudogene. The CDR3 sequence is 15 residues long. CDR3: CASTGPRGRYNEQFF. CDR3 in DNA: TGTGCCAGCACCGGACCCAGGGGAAGGTACAATGAGCAGTTCTTC.

This clonotype was counted at least ten times. The chain employs TRBV29-1 and TRBJ2-1; TRBD1 might be the D (6 bases). From germline, CDR1 is SQVTM and CDR2 ANQGSEA. This CDR3 spans 15 amino acids. V was trimmed by 1 base and J by 3 bases, leaving 13 bases between them. CDR3: CSVEGTGTNYNEQFF. CDR3 sequence (DNA): TGCAGCGTTGAAGGTACAGGGACAAACTACAATGAGCAGTTCTTC.

This chain joins TRBV20-1 and TRBJ2-2, with 9 bases that match TRBD1. In germline, CDR1 is DFQATT, CDR2 SNEGSKA (reference sequence). CDR3 length: 14 residues. Trimming cost V 4 bases and J 5 bases; bases outside gene matches: 5. DNA of the CDR3: TGCAGTGCTACGGGACAGGGTAAAACCGGGGAGCTGTTTTTT. Its protein is CSATGQGKTGELFF.

The gene calls are TRBV2 and TRBJ2-7; a weak D match, TRBD2 (5 bases). The germline V gene encodes CDR1 SNHLY and CDR2 FYNNEI. Trimming stripped 6 bases from V and 4 bases from J, with 16 bases between. The CDR3 spans 14 residues. The CDR3 DNA reads TGTGCCAGCAGGAACTACGCCCCGGGGTACGAGCAGTACTTC. Its translation: CASRNYAPGYEQYF.